The clone carrying this T cell receptor (beta chain) has just a few counts. The antigen remains unidentified. These data are taken from a study of cytomegalovirus exposure and HLA in healthy donors. PCR employed 60 Vbeta and 13 Jbeta primers. The data were produced by immunoSEQ multiplex PCR, yet TCRdb's version contains in-frame clones alone and is incomplete. The table records roughly 230,000 clones, about nine tenths of them present only once. This CDR3 has 14 residues. Germline CDR1 reads SGHRS; CDR2 reads YFSETQ. Trimming shortened V by 0 bases and J by 1 base, and 7 bases separated the two germline ends. Healthy bone marrow donors made up the donor group. Study-level points and caveats: Clonal expansion, a later analysis showed, was greater in HLA-associated TCR beta chains than in equally common others. Sequencing probably produced one cluster of sequence variants that were highly shared.

The sequenced material came from PBMCs. This chain uses TRBV5-1 with TRBJ1-1; D gene ambiguous. The receptor comes from a girl aged 2-10 years in good health and CMV-seronegative. The CDR3 loop reads CASSLGGANTEAFF. DNA for the CDR3: TGCGCCAGCAGCTTGGGAGGAGCGAACACTGAAGCTTTCTTT.